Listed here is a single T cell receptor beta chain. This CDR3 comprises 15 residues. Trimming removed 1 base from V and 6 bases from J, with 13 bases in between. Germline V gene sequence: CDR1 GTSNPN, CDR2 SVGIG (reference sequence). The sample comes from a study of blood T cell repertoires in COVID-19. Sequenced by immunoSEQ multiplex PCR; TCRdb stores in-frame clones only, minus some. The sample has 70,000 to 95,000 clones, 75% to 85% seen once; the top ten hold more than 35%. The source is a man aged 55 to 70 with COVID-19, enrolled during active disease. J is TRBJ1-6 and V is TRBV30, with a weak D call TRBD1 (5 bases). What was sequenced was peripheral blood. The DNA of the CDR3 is TGTGCCTGGAGTGCAGGAGGGGCAGGTAATTCACCCCTCCACTTT. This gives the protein CAWSAGGAGNSPLHF. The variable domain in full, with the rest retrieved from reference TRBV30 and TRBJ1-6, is SQTIHQWPATLVQPVGSPLSLECTVEGTSNPNLYWYRQAAGRGLQLLFYSVGIGQISSEVPQNLSASRPQDRQFILSSKKLLLSDSGFYLCAWSAGGAGNSPLHFGNGTRLTVT.